The T cell receptor beta chain under discussion was sequenced for a study of technical replicates of blood from a handful of donors. This CDR3 has 13 amino acids. Germline assignment: CDR1 SGHAT and CDR2 FQNNGV. The V gene lost 3 bases and the J gene lost 7 bases, with 12 bases spanning the gap. Using immunoSEQ multiplex PCR, the repertoire was profiled, and TCRdb retains in-frame clones only, with some absent. The data show more than 90,000 clones, approximately 95% seen once. The sequenced sample was T cells isolated from PBMCs. The clonotype was recovered from a human donor in good health. This chain joins TRBV11-2 and TRBJ1-1, with a tentative D call TRBD1 (6 bases). CDR3 in amino acids: CASSFRGADEAFF. Here the CDR3 DNA reads TGTGCCAGCAGCTTTCGGGGGGCGGATGAAGCTTTCTTT.